The 32 T cell receptor beta chains listed next were all sequenced from one sample in a study of a mutant IDH1 vaccine in newly diagnosed glioma. For these receptors, no antigen is known. Generated by immunoSEQ multiplex PCR, the TCRdb table keeps only in-frame clones and is missing some. The table records under 70,000 clones, about 80% of them present only once. Noted time point: week 5, during vaccination. What each vaccine dose contained was 300 ug of mutant IDH1 20-mer peptide, accompanied by topical imiquimod. The sample was PBMCs, taken from a glioma patient whose treatment included an IDH1 peptide vaccine. The receptors shown here come from a man aged 25 to 45 with glioma.

This chain uses TRBV10-3 with TRBJ2-7; no reliable D call. V was clipped by 2 bases and J by 5 bases, with 13 bases between them. Germline CDR1 reads ENHRY; CDR2 reads SYGVKD. This CDR3 comprises 14 residues. The CDR3 here is CAISEESFTHEQYF. CDR3 DNA: TGTGCCATCAGTGAGGAGAGCTTTACGCACGAGCAGTACTTC.

The V and J genes are TRBV5-4 and TRBJ2-2; D possibly uses TRBD1 or TRBD2 (5 bases each). The CDR3 extends over 15 amino acids. The V and J ends lost 4 bases and 6 bases respectively, with 16 bases between them. Germline V lookup: CDR1 SGHNT, CDR2 YYREEE (reference sequence). CDR3 bases: TGTGCCAGCAGCCCCCTAGATAGGGGAGCCGGGGAGCTGTTTTTT. Translating gives CASSPLDRGAGELFF.

This chain uses TRBV30 with TRBJ1-5; D gene ambiguous. Per germline, CDR1 GTSNPN and CDR2 SVGIG (reference sequence). Deletions cut 2 bases from V and 2 bases from J, with 16 bases between. This CDR3 spans 16 amino acids. The chain's CDR3 is CAWSWRGSGGNQPQHF. The CDR3 nucleotides read TGTGCCTGGAGTTGGAGAGGGAGTGGCGGCAATCAGCCCCAGCATTTT.

J is TRBJ2-1 and V is TRBV5-1; 11 bases match TRBD2. The CDR3 consists of 16 residues. Germline V lookup: CDR1 SGHRS, CDR2 YFSETQ. J gave up 3 bases and V 4 bases, and 6 bases lay outside the gene matches. The CDR3 loop is CASSPPSGGYYNEQFF. DNA of the CDR3: TGCGCCAGCAGCCCCCCTAGCGGGGGGTACTACAATGAGCAGTTCTTC.

About this clone: Other DNA sequences from this sample encode an identical CDR3 as well. The chain carries TRBV28 and TRBJ1-3; the D gene is possibly TRBD1 (5 bases). The CDR3 has 15 amino acids. Trimming cost V 2 bases and J 1 base, with 9 bases left between them. Germline-derived CDR1 and CDR2 are MDHEN and SYDVKM. The CDR3 nucleotides read TGTGCCAGCAGTTTAGTCAGGGTATCTGGAAACACCATATATTTT. This encodes CASSLVRVSGNTIYF.

This clone appeared a few times. This chain links TRBV25-1 with TRBJ1-1, with TRBD1 identical over 9 bases. The CDR3 runs 15 residues. The germline gives CDR1 MGHDK, CDR2 SYGVNS. The ends lost 3 bases at V and 11 bases at J; junction bases unmatched: 13. The CDR3 is CASSDVDRGEIGAFF. The CDR3 DNA reads TGTGCCAGCAGTGACGTGGACAGGGGAGAAATTGGGGCTTTCTTT. Drawing the rest from reference TRBV25-1 and TRBJ1-1, the complete variable domain is EADIYQTPRYLVIGTGKKITLECSQTMGHDKMYWYQQDPGMELHLIHYSYGVNSTEKGDLSSESTVSRIRTEHFPLTLESARPSHTSQYLCASSDVDRGEIGAFFGQGTRLTVV.

The J gene is TRBJ2-7, the V gene TRBV6-5; 7 nucleotides match TRBD1. Trimming removed 4 bases from V and 6 bases from J; junction bases left unmatched: 0. Germline-derived CDR1 and CDR2 are MNHEY and SVGAGI. The CDR3 spans 11 residues. The CDR3 loop is CASSSGGEQYF. The CDR3 nucleotides read TGTGCCAGCAGTTCAGGGGGCGAGCAGTACTTC.

The chain links TRBV14 to TRBJ2-1; 10 positions agree with TRBD2. The germline V gene encodes CDR1 SGHDN and CDR2 FVKESK. V lost 1 base, J lost 7 bases, and 10 bases stayed unmatched. There are 17 residues in the CDR3. The CDR3 DNA follows: TGTGCCAGCAGCCAAGCCTTCCGAAGCGGGGGGGTGAATGAGCAGTTCTTC. Its protein product is CASSQAFRSGGVNEQFF.

The chain combines TRBV30 with TRBJ1-5, with TRBD1 matching over 8 bases. CDR3 length: 13 residues. The V gene end was trimmed by 5 bases and the J gene end by 3 bases; junction bases not matched to a gene: 3. The germline V gene has CDR1 GTSNPN and CDR2 SVGIG (reference sequence). CDR3 in DNA: TGTGCCTGGGGGGACAGGTACAATCAGCCCCAGCATTTT. Translated, it gives CAWGDRYNQPQHF.

J is TRBJ2-7 and V is TRBV6-1; the match to TRBD2 covers 8 bases. V shed 1 base and J 1 base; nucleotides not matched to a gene: 3. The CDR3 is made up of 15 amino acids. Germline lookup yields CDR1 MNHNS and CDR2 SASEGT. In DNA form, the CDR3 reads TGTGCCAGCAGTGAAGGACTAGCGATATCCTACGAGCAGTACTTC. This encodes CASSEGLAISYEQYF.

This chain joins TRBV28 and TRBJ1-5; unclear D gene. Between the trimmed V and J ends, which lost 6 bases and 4 bases, there was a span of 19 bases. CDR1 is MDHEN, CDR2 SYDVKM, per germline. The CDR3 is 16 amino acids. As DNA, the CDR3 is TGTGCCAGCAGGTCCAGAGTAGGGATTCTAAATCAGCCCCAGCATTTT. It encodes CASRSRVGILNQPQHF.

This sequence joins TRBV15 and TRBJ2-2, with D possibly matching TRBD2 (6 bases). Trimming took 0 bases from V and 6 from J, leaving 8 bases between them. The CDR3 extends over 14 amino acids. Germline assignment: CDR1 LNHNV and CDR2 YYDKDF (reference sequence). The CDR3 sequence is CATSRDRGAGELFF. CDR3 nucleotide sequence: TGTGCCACCAGCAGAGATCGCGGGGCCGGGGAGCTGTTTTTT.

V and J are TRBV13 and TRBJ2-2; D might be TRBD2 (5 bases). Germline V lookup: CDR1 PRHDT, CDR2 FYEKMQ (reference sequence). Trimming left V 4 bases short and J 1 base short, with 7 bases between. This CDR3 has 14 amino acids. The CDR3 region is CASSSDWNTGELFF. The CDR3 nucleotides are TGTGCCAGCAGCTCGGACTGGAACACCGGGGAGCTGTTTTTT.

This clone was counted a few times. The chain combines TRBV2 with TRBJ1-1; 7 bases align to TRBD1. Germline loops: CDR1 SNHLY, CDR2 FYNNEI. There are 15 residues in the CDR3. V shed 6 bases and J 4 bases; nucleotides not matched to a gene: 11. The CDR3 here is CASRGPDREVTEAFF. CDR3 nucleotide sequence: TGTGCCAGCAGGGGACCCGACAGGGAGGTCACTGAAGCTTTCTTT.

This clone was seen a handful of times. The chain carries TRBV18 and TRBJ1-5, with 11 positions matching TRBD1. The CDR3 length is 15 residues. The germline CDR1 and CDR2 sequences are KGHSH and LQKENI. V lost 3 bases to trimming and J lost 4 bases; unmatched junction nucleotides: 2. CDR3 nucleotide sequence: TGTGCCAGCTCACCCGGGACAGGGGGTAATCAGCCCCAGCATTTT. Protein sequence: CASSPGTGGNQPQHF.

The CDR3 reads CASSGSGLGSGNTIYF. CDR3 bases: TGTGCCAGCAGTGGGTCAGGGTTAGGCTCGGGAAACACCATATATTTT. The chain recombines TRBV6-1 with TRBJ1-3; a possible D gene is TRBD1 (5 bases). The CDR3 runs 16 residues. Per germline, CDR1 MNHNS and CDR2 SASEGT. V was cut by 4 bases and J by 4 bases, with 17 bases left in between.

The chain carries TRBV9 and TRBJ2-5, with a weak D call TRBD2 (6 bases). CDR1 SGDLS and CDR2 YYNGEE come from the germline V gene. CDR3 length: 16 amino acids. The germline V and J ends were trimmed by 0 bases and 0 bases, with 12 bases remaining between them. The CDR3 protein is CASSVGTTMYQETQYF. DNA of the CDR3: TGTGCCAGCAGCGTAGGGACTACAATGTACCAAGAGACCCAGTACTTC.

The V and J genes are TRBV10-3 and TRBJ1-1; the D is unclear. This CDR3 spans 15 amino acids. The germline V and J ends were trimmed by 0 bases and 0 bases, with 8 bases remaining between them. Germline V CDR1 and CDR2: ENHRY, SYGVKD. The CDR3 DNA follows: TGTGCCATCAGTGAGTCGGGCGGAGTGAACACTGAAGCTTTCTTT. Its protein product is CAISESGGVNTEAFF.

The CDR3 bases are TGCGCCAGCAGTAGCCAGGGGGTGGGCGGCTACACCTTC. It encodes CASSSQGVGGYTF. This chain joins TRBV10-2 and TRBJ1-2; 7 nucleotides match TRBD1. Germline CDR1 reads WSHSY; CDR2 reads SAAADI. Germline trimming cut 5 bases from V and 8 bases from J; bases unmatched to any gene: 8. The CDR3 is 13 amino acids.

The CDR3 spells CASSILSAAGRGRNSPLHF. The CDR3 DNA sequence: TGTGCCAGTAGTATTTTATCGGCGGCGGGGCGAGGGAGGAATTCACCCCTCCACTTT. The gene calls are TRBV19 and TRBJ1-6, with TRBD1 as a possible D gene (5 bases). V was cut by 3 bases and J by 7 bases, with 25 bases left in between. This CDR3 is built from 19 residues. Germline values: CDR1 LNHDA, CDR2 SQIVND (reference sequence).

This clone has a single count. The rearrangement uses TRBV5-1 and TRBJ2-1; D remains unclear. Trimming removed 0 bases from V and 5 bases from J, with 12 bases in between. Germline V gene data show CDR1 as SGHRS and CDR2 as YFSETQ. The CDR3 consists of 15 residues. CDR3 in DNA: TGCGCCAGCAGCTTGGGGTCACAACGGAACAATGAGCAGTTCTTC. It yields the protein CASSLGSQRNNEQFF.

The table lists this clone with a few counts. This sequence joins TRBV5-4 and TRBJ1-1; D gene ambiguous. Germline assignment: CDR1 SGHNT and CDR2 YYREEE (reference sequence). V lost 4 bases, J lost 0 bases, and 16 bases lay in between. The CDR3 covers 16 residues. The CDR3 DNA sequence: TGTGCCAGCAGCCTCCCTGGGTGGGAGCTGAACACTGAAGCTTTCTTT. Translating gives CASSLPGWELNTEAFF.

The chain joins TRBV7-6 to TRBJ2-7; 12 bases are shared with TRBD1. V was clipped by 5 bases and J by 3 bases; unmatched bases: 5. CDR1 and CDR2 (germline): SGHVS, FNYEAQ. There are 15 residues in the CDR3. In nucleotides, the CDR3 is TGTGCCAGCAGCCCCGGGACAGGGGGCGGCTACGAGCAGTACTTC. Its protein product is CASSPGTGGGYEQYF. Filled out from reference TRBV7-6 and TRBJ2-7, the complete variable domain reads GAGVSQSPRYKVTKRGQDVALRCDPISGHVSLYWYRQALGQGPEFLTYFNYEAQQDKSGLPNDRFSAERPEGSISTLTIQRTEQRDSAMYRCASSPGTGGGYEQYFGPGTRLTVT.

The rearrangement joins TRBV30 to TRBJ2-4; perhaps TRBD1 as D (6 bases). The CDR3 extends over 13 amino acids. Trimming cost V 0 bases and J 4 bases, with 7 bases left between them. Germline loops: CDR1 GTSNPN, CDR2 SVGIG (reference sequence). In DNA, the CDR3 is TGTGCCTGGAGTGTAGGACAGAAAAACATTCAGTACTTC. Residues: CAWSVGQKNIQYF.

The rearrangement uses TRBV27 and TRBJ1-1, with TRBD1 as a possible D gene (6 bases). The V gene lost 8 bases and the J gene lost 0 bases, with 13 bases spanning the gap. Germline lookup yields CDR1 MNHEY and CDR2 SMNVEV (reference sequence). The CDR3 is 14 residues long. CDR3 nucleotide sequence: TGTGCCAGCTCCCGGGACACAATGAACACTGAAGCTTTCTTT. This encodes CASSRDTMNTEAFF.

The CDR3 reads CASSENRGGRQPQHF. In DNA, the CDR3 is TGTGCCAGCAGTGAAAACAGGGGAGGTAGGCAGCCCCAGCATTTT. The gene calls are TRBV6-1 and TRBJ1-5; 7 bases fit TRBD1. Germline values: CDR1 MNHNS, CDR2 SASEGT. This CDR3 has 15 amino acids. J lost 7 bases, V lost 2 bases, and 8 bases had no gene match.

V is TRBV7-9 and J is TRBJ1-1; D call uncertain. With 7 bases removed from V and 8 bases from J, the gap between germline ends came to 11 bases. The CDR3 runs 11 residues. The germline V gene has CDR1 SEHNR and CDR2 FQNEAQ (reference sequence). The CDR3 loop reads CASILGLEAFF. The CDR3 DNA is TGTGCCAGCATCCTAGGACTCGAAGCTTTCTTT. The whole variable domain, filled in from reference TRBV7-9 and TRBJ1-1, reads DTGVSQNPRHKITKRGQNVTFRCDPISEHNRLYWYRQTLGQGPEFLTYFQNEAQLEKSRLLSDRFSAERPKGSFSTLEIQRTEQGDSAMYLCASILGLEAFFGQGTRLTVV.

The V gene is TRBV9, the J gene TRBJ1-2; 7 bases fit TRBD1. The J segment lost 0 bases and the V segment lost 0 bases, leaving 8 bases of the junction unmatched. Germline CDR1 SGDLS, CDR2 YYNGEE. CDR3 size: 17 residues. CDR3 sequence: CASSVGLKGATNYGYTF. The CDR3, as DNA: TGTGCCAGCAGCGTAGGACTGAAGGGGGCGACTAACTATGGCTACACCTTC.

The V call is TRBV11-2, the J call TRBJ1-1; D unclear. The CDR3 totals 14 residues. V lost 5 bases and J 3 bases, leaving 13 bases between the germline ends. Germline-derived CDR1 and CDR2 are SGHAT and FQNNGV. The CDR3: CASSLSTSDTEAFF. In DNA, the CDR3 is TGTGCCAGCAGCCTTTCCACGAGCGACACTGAAGCTTTCTTT.

The rearrangement links TRBV4-1 to TRBJ2-5, with a tentative D call TRBD1 (5 bases). CDR1 MGHRA and CDR2 YSYEKL come from the germline V gene. Trimming pared 3 bases from V and 13 bases from J, leaving 18 bases between. CDR3 length equals 13 residues. CDR3 sequence (DNA): TGCGCCAGCAGCCAGAACCCAAGGGGCCGACGGTACTTC. This gives the protein CASSQNPRGRRYF.

J is TRBJ2-5 and V is TRBV11-2, with D perhaps TRBD1 (5 bases). V was trimmed by 5 bases and J by 2 bases, leaving 12 bases between them. The CDR3 extends over 14 amino acids. The germline CDR1 and CDR2 sequences are SGHAT and FQNNGV. For the CDR3, the DNA is TGTGCCAGCAGCACTGACAGAACGCAAGAGACCCAGTACTTC. Its protein is CASSTDRTQETQYF.

The rearrangement links TRBV15 to TRBJ2-7; TRBD1 matches at 9 bases. The CDR3 has 20 residues. V lost 1 base to trimming and J lost 6 bases; unmatched junction nucleotides: 22. CDR1 and CDR2 from the germline V gene are LNHNV and YYDKDF (reference sequence). The CDR3 DNA follows: TGTGCCACCAGCAGAGGCATCAAAGACAGGGGGTCGGCAAATGTTTTCGAGCAGTACTTC. Translation: CATSRGIKDRGSANVFEQYF.